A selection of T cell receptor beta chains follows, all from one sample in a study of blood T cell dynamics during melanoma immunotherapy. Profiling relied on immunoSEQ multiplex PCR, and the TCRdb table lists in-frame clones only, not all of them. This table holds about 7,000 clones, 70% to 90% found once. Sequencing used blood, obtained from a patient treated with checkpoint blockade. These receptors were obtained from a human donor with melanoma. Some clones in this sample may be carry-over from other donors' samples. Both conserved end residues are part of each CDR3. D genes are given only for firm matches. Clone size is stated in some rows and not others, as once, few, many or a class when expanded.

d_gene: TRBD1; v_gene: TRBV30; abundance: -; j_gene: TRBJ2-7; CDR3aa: CAWGTASSYEQYF; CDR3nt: TGTGCCTGGGGGACAGCAAGCTCCTACGAGCAGTACTTC
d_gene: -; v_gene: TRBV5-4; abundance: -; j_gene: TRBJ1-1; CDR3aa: CASSLPAVSEAFF; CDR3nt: TGTGCCAGCAGCCTACCGGCCGTCTCTGAAGCTTTCTTT
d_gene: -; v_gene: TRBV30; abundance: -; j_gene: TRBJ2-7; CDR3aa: CAWSVDYSYEQYF; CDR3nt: TGTGCCTGGAGTGTAGACTACTCCTACGAGCAGTACTTC
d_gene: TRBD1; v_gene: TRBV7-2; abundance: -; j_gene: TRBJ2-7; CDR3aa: CASSLQGAHNEQYF; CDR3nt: TGTGCCAGCAGCTTGCAGGGGGCGCACAACGAGCAGTACTTC
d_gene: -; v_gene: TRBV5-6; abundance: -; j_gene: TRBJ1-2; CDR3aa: CASSLTRRRMGYGYTF; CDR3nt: TGTGCCAGCAGCTTGACTAGGAGACGGATGGGCTATGGCTACACCTTC
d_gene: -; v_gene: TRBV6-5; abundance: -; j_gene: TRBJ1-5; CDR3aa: CASSYSAGKPQHF; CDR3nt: TGTGCCAGCAGTTACTCAGCGGGCAAGCCCCAGCATTTT
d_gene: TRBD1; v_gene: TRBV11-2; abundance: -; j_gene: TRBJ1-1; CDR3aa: CASSPPTGATEAFF; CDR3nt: TGTGCCAGCAGTCCACCCACAGGGGCCACTGAAGCTTTCTTT
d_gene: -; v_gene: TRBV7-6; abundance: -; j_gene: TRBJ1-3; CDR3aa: CASSPGGLSGNTIYF; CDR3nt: TGTGCCAGCAGCCCGGGGGGACTTTCTGGAAACACCATATATTTT
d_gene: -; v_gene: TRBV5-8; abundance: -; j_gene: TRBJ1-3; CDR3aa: CASSQETRVSGNTIYF; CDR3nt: TGTGCCAGCAGCCAAGAGACCAGGGTCTCTGGAAACACCATATATTTT
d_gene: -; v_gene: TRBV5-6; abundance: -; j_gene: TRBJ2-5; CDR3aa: CASSPRGAGVQETQYF; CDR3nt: TGTGCCAGCAGCCCCCGAGGGGCCGGGGTTCAAGAGACCCAGTACTTC
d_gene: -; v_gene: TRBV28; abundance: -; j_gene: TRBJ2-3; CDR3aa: CASRTPPAGRANTQYF; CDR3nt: TGTGCCAGCCGGACCCCCCCGGCGGGGCGGGCAAATACGCAGTATTTT
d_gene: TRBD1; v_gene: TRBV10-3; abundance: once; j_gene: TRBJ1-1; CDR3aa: CAISARGQNTEAFF; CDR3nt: TGTGCCATCAGTGCCAGGGGGCAAAACACTGAAGCTTTCTTT
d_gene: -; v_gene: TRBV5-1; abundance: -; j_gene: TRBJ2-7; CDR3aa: CASSYGTVRGQYF; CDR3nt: TGCGCCAGCAGCTACGGGACTGTGCGAGGGCAGTACTTC
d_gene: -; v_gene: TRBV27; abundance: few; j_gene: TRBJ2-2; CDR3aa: CASISGSAGELFF; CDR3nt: TGTGCCAGCATCAGTGGGTCCGCCGGGGAGCTGTTTTTT
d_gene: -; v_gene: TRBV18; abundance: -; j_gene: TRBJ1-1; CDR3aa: CASSGPGAEAFF; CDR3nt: TGTGCCAGCTCAGGCCCTGGGGCTGAAGCTTTCTTT
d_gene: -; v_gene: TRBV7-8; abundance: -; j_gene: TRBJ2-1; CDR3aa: CASSLARSNEQFF; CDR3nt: TGTGCCAGCAGCCTAGCTAGGAGCAATGAGCAGTTCTTC
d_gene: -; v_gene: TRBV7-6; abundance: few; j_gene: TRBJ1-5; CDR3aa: CASSLSDNQPQHF; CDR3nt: TGTGCCAGCAGCTTAAGCGACAATCAGCCCCAGCATTTT
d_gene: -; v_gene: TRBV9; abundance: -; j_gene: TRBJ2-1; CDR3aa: CASSVSARGLYNEQFF; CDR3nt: TGTGCCAGCAGCGTATCGGCCAGGGGACTCTACAATGAGCAGTTCTTC
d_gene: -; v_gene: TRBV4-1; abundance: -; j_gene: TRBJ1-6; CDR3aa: CASSQGQAGSPLHF; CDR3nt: TGCGCCAGCAGCCAAGGACAGGCGGGCTCACCCCTCCACTTT
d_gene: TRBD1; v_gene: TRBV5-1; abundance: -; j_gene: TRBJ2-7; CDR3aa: CASSPNLGQGGEQYF; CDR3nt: TGCGCCAGCAGCCCGAATCTTGGACAGGGCGGCGAGCAGTACTTC
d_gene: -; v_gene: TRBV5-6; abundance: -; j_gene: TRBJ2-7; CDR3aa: CASSLGQGDYEQYF; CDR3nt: TGTGCCAGCAGTTTAGGGCAGGGTGACTACGAGCAGTACTTC
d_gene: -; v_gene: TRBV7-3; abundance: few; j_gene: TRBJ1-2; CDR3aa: CASSSPGEDYGYTF; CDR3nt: TGTGCCAGCAGCTCTCCAGGGGAGGACTATGGCTACACCTTC
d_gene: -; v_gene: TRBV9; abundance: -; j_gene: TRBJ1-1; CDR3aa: CASSTNIQGTEAFF; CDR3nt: TGTGCCAGCAGCACGAACATACAGGGAACTGAAGCTTTCTTT
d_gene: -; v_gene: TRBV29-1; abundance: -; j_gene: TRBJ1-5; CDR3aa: CSVEVGGNQPQHF; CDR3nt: TGCAGCGTTGAAGTCGGGGGGAATCAGCCCCAGCATTTT
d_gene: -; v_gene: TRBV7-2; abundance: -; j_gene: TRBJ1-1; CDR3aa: CASNRPNTEAFF; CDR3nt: TGTGCCAGCAACAGGCCTAACACTGAAGCTTTCTTT
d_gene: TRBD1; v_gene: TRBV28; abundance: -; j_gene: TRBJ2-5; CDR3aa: CASSPGQQETQYF; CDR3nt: TGTGCCAGCTCTCCGGGACAGCAAGAGACCCAGTACTTC
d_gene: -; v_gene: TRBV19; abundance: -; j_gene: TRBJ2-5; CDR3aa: CASSIIGPQETQYF; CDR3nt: TGTGCCAGTAGTATCATCGGACCACAAGAGACCCAGTACTTC
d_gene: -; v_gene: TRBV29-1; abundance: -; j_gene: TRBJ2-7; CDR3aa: CSVTASSYEQYF; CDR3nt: TGCAGCGTCACAGCTAGCTCCTACGAGCAGTACTTC
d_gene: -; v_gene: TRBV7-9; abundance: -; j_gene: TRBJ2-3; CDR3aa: CASSQLGDTQYF; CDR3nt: TGTGCCAGCAGCCAACTAGGAGATACGCAGTATTTT
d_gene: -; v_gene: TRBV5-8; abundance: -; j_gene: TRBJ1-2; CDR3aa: CASSLDGYGYTF; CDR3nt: TGTGCCAGCAGCTTGGACGGGTATGGCTACACCTTC
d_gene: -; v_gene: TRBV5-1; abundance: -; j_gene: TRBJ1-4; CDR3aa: CASSFSGRGSTNEKLFF; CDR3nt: TGCGCCAGCAGCTTTAGCGGACGGGGCTCAACTAATGAAAAACTGTTTTTT
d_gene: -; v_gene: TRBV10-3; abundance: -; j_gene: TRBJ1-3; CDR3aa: CAISRDSGNTIYF; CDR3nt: TGTGCCATCAGCAGGGATTCCGGAAACACCATATATTTT
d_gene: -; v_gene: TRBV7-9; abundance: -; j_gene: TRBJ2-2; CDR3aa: CASSPRGADTGELFF; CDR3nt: TGTGCCAGCAGCCCCCGGGGGGCGGACACCGGGGAGCTGTTTTTT
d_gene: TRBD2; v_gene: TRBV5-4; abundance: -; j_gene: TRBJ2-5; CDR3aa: CASSFYAGGPGETQYF; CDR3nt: TGTGCCAGCAGCTTTTACGCGGGAGGGCCAGGGGAGACCCAGTACTTC
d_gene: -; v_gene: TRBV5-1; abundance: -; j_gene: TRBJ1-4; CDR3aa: CASSLDGGGNEKLFF; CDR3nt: TGCGCCAGCAGCTTGGATGGGGGTGGTAATGAAAAACTGTTTTTT
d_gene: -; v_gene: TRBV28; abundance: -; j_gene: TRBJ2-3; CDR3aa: CASSPSGLWGPDTQYF; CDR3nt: TGTGCCAGCAGTCCCTCAGGGTTGTGGGGGCCAGATACGCAGTATTTT
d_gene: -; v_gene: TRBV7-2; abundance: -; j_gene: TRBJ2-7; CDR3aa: CASSSTRVYEQYF; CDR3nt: TGTGCCAGCAGCTCCACTAGAGTGTACGAGCAGTACTTC
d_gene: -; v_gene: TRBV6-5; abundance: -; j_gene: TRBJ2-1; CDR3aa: CASSYSGGQFF; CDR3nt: TGTGCCAGCAGTTACTCAGGGGGGCAGTTCTTC
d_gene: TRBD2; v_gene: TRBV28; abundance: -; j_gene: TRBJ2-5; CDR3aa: CASSFLLAGGEETQYF; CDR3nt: TGTGCCAGCAGTTTCCTACTAGCGGGAGGGGAAGAGACCCAGTACTTC
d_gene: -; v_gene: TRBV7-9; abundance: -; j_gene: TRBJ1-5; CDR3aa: CASSLFEGQPQHF; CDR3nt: TGTGCCAGCAGCTTATTCGAGGGTCAGCCCCAGCATTTT
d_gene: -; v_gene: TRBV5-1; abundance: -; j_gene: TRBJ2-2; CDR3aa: CASSTVATGELFF; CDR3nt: TGCGCCAGCAGCACAGTCGCGACCGGGGAGCTGTTTTTT
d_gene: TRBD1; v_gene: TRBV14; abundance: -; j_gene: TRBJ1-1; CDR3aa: CASSQASPGGAWNTEAFF; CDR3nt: TGTGCCAGCAGCCAAGCATCTCCAGGGGGCGCGTGGAACACTGAAGCTTTCTTT
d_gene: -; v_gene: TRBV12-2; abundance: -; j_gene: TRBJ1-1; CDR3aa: CASRLSERGQYEAFF; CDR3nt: TGTGCAAGTCGCTTATCGGAAAGGGGGCAGTATGAAGCTTTCTTT
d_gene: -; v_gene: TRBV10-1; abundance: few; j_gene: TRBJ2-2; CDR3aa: CASRSMTVNTGELFF; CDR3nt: TGCGCCAGTAGATCAATGACAGTGAACACCGGGGAGCTGTTTTTT
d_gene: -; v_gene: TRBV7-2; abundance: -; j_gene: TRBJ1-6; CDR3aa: CASSLQGGNSPLHF; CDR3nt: TGTGCCAGCAGCTTACAGGGAGGTAATTCACCCCTCCACTTT
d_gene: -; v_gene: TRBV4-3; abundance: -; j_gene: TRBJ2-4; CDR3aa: CASALGGIAKNIQYF; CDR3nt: TGCGCCAGCGCCCTAGGGGGGATCGCCAAAAACATTCAGTACTTC
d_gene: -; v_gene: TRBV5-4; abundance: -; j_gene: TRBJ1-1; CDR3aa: CASSLNEPTEAFF; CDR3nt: TGTGCCAGCAGCTTAAATGAGCCCACTGAAGCTTTCTTT
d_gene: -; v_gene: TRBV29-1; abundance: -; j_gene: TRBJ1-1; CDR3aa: CSVEVPAEGDTEAFF; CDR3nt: TGCAGCGTTGAAGTCCCGGCAGAAGGGGACACTGAAGCTTTCTTT
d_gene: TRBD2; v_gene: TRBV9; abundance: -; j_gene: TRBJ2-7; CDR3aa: CASSVYRTSGSNEQYF; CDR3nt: TGTGCCAGCAGCGTATATAGGACTAGCGGGAGTAACGAGCAGTACTTC
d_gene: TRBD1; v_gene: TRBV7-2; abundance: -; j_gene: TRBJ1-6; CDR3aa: CASRSTGAYSPLHF; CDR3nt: TGTGCCAGCAGATCAACAGGGGCCTATTCACCCCTCCACTTT
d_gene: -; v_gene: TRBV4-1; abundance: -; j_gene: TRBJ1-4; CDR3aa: CASSQEVAANEKLFF; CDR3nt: TGCGCCAGCAGCCAAGAAGTGGCAGCTAATGAAAAACTGTTTTTT
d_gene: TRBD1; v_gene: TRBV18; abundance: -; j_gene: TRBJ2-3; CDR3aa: CASSLTPGQGTDTQYF; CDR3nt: TGTGCCAGCTCGCTTACCCCGGGACAGGGTACAGATACGCAGTATTTT